The 3 T cell receptor beta chains below come from one sample, sequenced in a study of response to subunit inactivated influenza vaccine. Each CDR3 protein gets one entry after TCRdb re-called the RT-PCR reads with MiXCR. The sample has 550,000 to 600,000 distinct CDR3 sequences; 12% are singletons. The starting material was PBMCs from blood, obtained on the day of vaccination. These TCRs come from a man between 45 and 60 years old who received an inactivated influenza vaccine.

This clonotype has ten or more counts. The chain employs TRBV12-3 or TRBV12-4 and TRBJ2-1, with TRBD2 matching 9 bases. The ends lost 6 bases at V and 7 bases at J; junction bases unmatched: 13. There are 16 residues in the CDR3. The CDR3 loop is CASSSSLAGRVNEQFF. Written as DNA, the CDR3 is TGTGCCAGCAGCTCTTCGCTAGCGGGAAGGGTGAATGAGCAGTTCTTC.

This clonotype has a handful of counts. The chain employs TRBV7-3 and TRBJ2-5; D is tentatively TRBD1 or TRBD2 (5 bases each). CDR3 size: 13 residues. Germline V gene lookup returns CDR1 SGHTA and CDR2 FQGTGA. Trimming stripped 6 bases from V and 5 bases from J, with 13 bases between. The CDR3: CASSMGVGETQYF. CDR3 bases: TGTGCCAGCAGTATGGGGGTTGGGGAGACCCAGTACTTC.

The table lists this clonotype with many counts. This chain uses TRBV20-1 with TRBJ1-2; the D is unclear. This CDR3 has 12 amino acids. Germline V CDR1 and CDR2: DFQATT, SNEGSKA (reference sequence). V gave up 2 bases and J gave up 8 bases, with 12 bases separating them. CDR3 protein: CSARFLTKGYTF. The CDR3 DNA reads TGCAGTGCTAGATTCTTGACAAAGGGCTACACCTTC.